This T cell receptor (beta chain) was obtained from a study of T cell responses to AZD1222 COVID-19 vaccine. Study outcomes and limitations: Just a handful of AZD1222 recipients tested seropositive at baseline. Two doses of AZD1222 preceded a rise in Spike-specific TCR breadth and depth.

Measured with immunoSEQ multiplex PCR; TCRdb has only the in-frame clones, and not every one. Altogether some 99,000 clones are present, roughly 84% being singletons, with the ten largest covering around a sixth. Concerning this clone: The antigen is unknown.

Germline values: CDR1 SGHDN, CDR2 FVKESK. The length of the CDR3 is 18 residues. With 1 base removed from V and 3 bases from J, the gap between germline ends came to 19 bases. The material sequenced was peripheral blood, taken on day 0 of AZD1222 vaccination. The chain is built from TRBV14 and TRBJ2-1, with D possibly being TRBD1 (5 bases). The clonotype comes from an adult in good health. CDR3 amino acids: CASSQVRLGAMGYNEQFF. CDR3 bases: TGTGCCAGCAGCCAAGTCCGTCTTGGGGCGATGGGCTACAATGAGCAGTTCTTC.